These 29 T cell receptor beta chains were all obtained from the same sample, sequenced in a study of human T cells and chemical hapten exposure. TCRdb reanalysed the RACE reads using MiXCR and keeps one entry per CDR3 protein. Of approximately 97,000 distinct CDR3 sequences listed, over 9.5% are singletons. Indicated time point: patch test 2, 6 weeks after DPC sensitization. Regarding treatment: therapeutic diphenylcyclopropenone sensitization with weekly scalp DPC. The sequencing used whole blood, collected in connection with sensitization to the hapten diphenylcyclopropenone (DPC). These TCRs come from a woman aged 40 to 50 with alopecia areata. Some clones in this sample may be carry-over from other donors' samples.

This clonotype was found many times. J is TRBJ1-1 and V is TRBV6-5, with unresolved D. The CDR3 spans 13 residues. The V and J ends lost 6 bases and 4 bases respectively, with 12 bases between them. The germline V gene encodes CDR1 MNHEY and CDR2 SVGAGI. CDR3 region: CASRRFPPTEAFF. The CDR3 nucleotides are TGTGCCAGCAGGCGATTCCCTCCCACTGAAGCTTTCTTT.

This clonotype was found many times. In nucleotides, the CDR3 is TGCGCCAGCAGCTTACAGGGGGCAGGGAGCAATTCACCCCTCCACTTT. Amino acids: CASSLQGAGSNSPLHF. The chain employs TRBV5-1 and TRBJ1-6, with 9 bases lining up with TRBD1. V was clipped by 2 bases and J by 7 bases; unmatched bases: 7. The CDR3 covers 16 residues. Germline CDR1 SGHRS, CDR2 YFSETQ.

The sample holds many counts of this clonotype. The V and J genes are TRBV7-9 and TRBJ1-6; 7 nucleotides align to TRBD1. Germline assignment: CDR1 SEHNR and CDR2 FQNEAQ (reference sequence). V dropped 5 bases and J dropped 10; count of bases not matched to a gene: 11. The CDR3 is 15 residues long. The CDR3 DNA is TGTGCCAGCAGCCCGGTCCGGGACAGACAATCACCCCTCCACTTT. Its protein is CASSPVRDRQSPLHF.

The chain joins TRBV12-3 or TRBV12-4 to TRBJ2-7; TRBD1 might be the D (6 bases). Trimming stripped 6 bases from V and 1 base from J, with 19 bases between. The CDR3 sequence is 16 residues long. The CDR3 region is CASSSLGRGRSYEQYF. For the CDR3, the DNA is TGTGCCAGCAGCTCCCTAGGCAGGGGTCGATCCTACGAGCAGTACTTC.

This clonotype was seen many times. This chain joins TRBV5-1 and TRBJ2-2; 11 nucleotides match TRBD2. The V segment lost 2 bases and the J segment 4 bases; nucleotides outside the gene matches: 4. The CDR3 contains 16 residues. CDR1 is SGHRS and CDR2 is YFSETQ in the germline V gene. The CDR3, as DNA: TGCGCCAGCAGCTTAATAGCGGGAGGGCCCACCGGGGAGCTGTTTTTT. This translates into CASSLIAGGPTGELFF.

The chain combines TRBV20-1 with TRBJ1-5; 9 nucleotides align to TRBD1. The germline V gene encodes CDR1 DFQATT and CDR2 SNEGSKA (reference sequence). The trim removed 3 bases at V and 0 bases at J, leaving 12 bases unmatched. The length of the CDR3 is 18 residues. The CDR3 loop is CSARSGTGNLNSNQPQHF. The CDR3 coding sequence is TGCAGTGCTAGGTCGGGGACAGGGAACCTAAATAGCAATCAGCCCCAGCATTTT.

The genes are TRBV2 and TRBJ1-2; D is uncertain. CDR1 and CDR2 from the germline V gene are SNHLY and FYNNEI. Trimming took 1 base from V and 0 from J, leaving 9 bases between them. CDR3 size: 15 residues. The CDR3 spells CASSEEHSSNYGYTF. CDR3 DNA: TGTGCCAGCAGTGAAGAACACTCCTCTAACTATGGCTACACCTTC.

This clonotype has ten or more counts. This chain joins TRBV6-4 and TRBJ1-5, with 7 bases aligning to TRBD1. This CDR3 is built from 15 residues. CDR1 MRHNA and CDR2 SNTAGT come from the germline V gene. Trimming cost V 6 bases and J 4 bases; bases outside gene matches: 9. The CDR3, as DNA: TGTGCCAGCAGCCCTAACGGCAGGGGGAATCAGCCCCAGCATTTT. Its protein is CASSPNGRGNQPQHF.

The rearrangement links TRBV28 to TRBJ2-3, with 7 bases identical to TRBD1. CDR1 and CDR2 from the germline V gene are MDHEN and SYDVKM. The CDR3 covers 14 residues. J was trimmed by 5 bases and V by 8 bases; bases with no gene match: 10. CDR3: CASLGTAGGDTQYF. For the CDR3, the DNA is TGTGCCAGCCTTGGGACAGCCGGCGGAGATACGCAGTATTTT.

This clonotype appeared many times. This sequence joins TRBV7-9 and TRBJ1-6; TRBD1 matches 7 bases. V was pared by 6 bases and J by 8 bases, with 4 bases of the junction left unmatched. Germline V gene data show CDR1 as SEHNR and CDR2 as FQNEAQ (reference sequence). This CDR3 is built from 13 residues. CDR3 coding DNA: TGTGCCAGCAGTTTAACAGGGGATTCACCCCTCCACTTT. This codes for CASSLTGDSPLHF.

This clonotype was counted a few times. The CDR3 reads CSVMSRTGPLNTEAFF. CDR3 in DNA: TGCAGCGTCATGAGTCGGACAGGGCCCTTGAACACTGAAGCTTTCTTT. The chain recombines TRBV29-1 with TRBJ1-1, with 8 bases fitting TRBD1. Unmatched junction bases numbered 12, after V lost 6 bases and J lost 0 bases. CDR1 and CDR2 from the germline V gene are SQVTM and ANQGSEA. The CDR3 loop spans 16 amino acids.

In this sample, this clonotype turned up a few times. This chain links TRBV12-3 or TRBV12-4 with TRBJ1-5; no clear D. The germline V and J ends were trimmed by 3 bases and 6 bases, with 9 bases remaining between them. This CDR3 is 13 amino acids long. CDR3 residues: CASSLKVSQPQHF. In DNA, the CDR3 is TGTGCCAGCAGTTTGAAAGTCTCTCAGCCCCAGCATTTT.

This clonotype appeared many times. The chain couples TRBV6-2 or TRBV6-3 to TRBJ2-1; 12 bases map to TRBD2. Germline loops: CDR1 MNHEY, CDR2 SVGEGT. This CDR3 is 13 amino acids long. V dropped 9 bases and J dropped 9; count of bases not matched to a gene: 6. CDR3 loop: CASTGLAGSEQFF. The CDR3 bases are TGTGCCAGTACAGGACTAGCGGGGAGTGAGCAGTTCTTC.

This clonotype was recorded a few times. The chain is built from TRBV20-1 and TRBJ1-1; TRBD1 matches 9 bases. CDR3 size: 11 residues. J lost 5 bases, V lost 8 bases, and 3 bases had no gene match. Germline V CDR1 and CDR2: DFQATT, SNEGSKA (reference sequence). The CDR3 DNA reads as TGCAGTACAGGGGGCGAGACTGAAGCTTTCTTT. Translating it yields CSTGGETEAFF.

This clonotype has just a few counts. V usage is TRBV12-3 or TRBV12-4 and J usage is TRBJ2-5, with TRBD1 identical over 7 bases. V trimming: 8 bases; J trimming: 5 bases; junction bases outside the gene matches: 11. The CDR3 has 14 amino acids. The DNA of the CDR3 is TGTGCCAGCGCTCTACGACAGGGCGCGGAGACCCAGTACTTC. Translating gives CASALRQGAETQYF.

This clonotype was observed at least ten times. The rearrangement joins TRBV2 to TRBJ2-5; tentatively, D is TRBD2 (6 bases). The CDR3 consists of 13 residues. Trimming shortened V by 5 bases and J by 7 bases, and 14 bases separated the two germline ends. Looked up from germline, CDR1 is SNHLY and CDR2 is FYNNEI. CDR3 region: CASSRDSGGTQYF. The CDR3 DNA sequence: TGTGCCAGCAGTCGGGACTCCGGAGGGACCCAGTACTTC. Filled out from reference TRBV2 and TRBJ2-5, the complete variable domain reads EPEVTQTPSHQVTQMGQEVILRCVPISNHLYFYWYRQILGQKVEFLVSFYNNEISEKSEIFDDQFSVERPDGSNFTLKIRSTKLEDSAMYFCASSRDSGGTQYFGPGTRLLVL.

This clonotype was observed many times. The chain uses TRBV30 and TRBJ2-3; D perhaps matches TRBD2 (6 bases). Germline V gene lookup returns CDR1 GTSNPN and CDR2 SVGIG (reference sequence). V was pared by 2 bases and J by 0 bases, with 9 bases between. The CDR3 loop spans 14 amino acids. The CDR3 loop reads CAWSPGLSTDTQYF. CDR3 nucleotide sequence: TGTGCCTGGAGTCCCGGACTAAGCACAGATACGCAGTATTTT.

This clonotype appeared many times. J is TRBJ1-1 and V is TRBV20-1, with D uncertain. V gave up 6 bases and J gave up 2 bases, with 16 bases separating them. Germline lookup yields CDR1 DFQATT and CDR2 SNEGSKA (reference sequence). The CDR3 sequence is 14 residues long. CDR3 bases: TGCAGTGCGGAGAAACCTCCGGGAAACACTGAAGCTTTCTTT. The encoded protein is CSAEKPPGNTEAFF.

The chain is built from TRBV7-2 and TRBJ2-3; D is possibly TRBD1 (6 bases). The germline V and J ends were trimmed by 1 base and 1 base, with 6 bases remaining between them. CDR1 SGHTA and CDR2 FQGNSA come from the germline V gene. The CDR3 loop spans 14 amino acids. The chain's CDR3 is CASSLGTGTDTQYF. CDR3 bases: TGTGCCAGCAGCTTAGGGACAGGCACAGATACGCAGTATTTT.

The chain joins TRBV29-1 to TRBJ2-5, with D possibly being TRBD2 (6 bases). The V gene's germline CDR1 is SQVTM and CDR2 ANQGSEA. The germline V and J ends were trimmed by 7 bases and 5 bases, with 17 bases remaining between them. The CDR3 has 13 amino acids. CDR3 sequence reads: CSALLGRAETQYF. DNA of the CDR3: TGCAGCGCTCTGCTCGGGAGAGCGGAGACCCAGTACTTC. Using reference TRBV29-1 and TRBJ2-5 for the parts outside the CDR3, the full variable domain is SAVISQKPSRDICQRGTSLTIQCQVDSQVTMMFWYRQQPGQSLTLIATANQGSEATYESGFVIDKFPISRPNLTFSTLTVSNMSPEDSSIYLCSALLGRAETQYFGPGTRLLVL.

This clonotype was seen at least ten times. This chain joins TRBV13 and TRBJ2-1, with D perhaps matching TRBD2 (6 bases). This CDR3 comprises 16 residues. V lost 0 bases, J lost 8 bases, and 17 bases lay in between. Germline lookup yields CDR1 PRHDT and CDR2 FYEKMQ (reference sequence). The CDR3: CASSLGRRLGGDEQFF. The CDR3 DNA reads TGTGCCAGCAGCTTAGGCCGCCGTCTGGGCGGGGATGAGCAGTTCTTC.

This clonotype was recorded a few times. The CDR3 reads CASRPRGNTEAFF. The CDR3 nucleotides are TGTGCCAGCAGGCCCAGGGGAAACACTGAAGCTTTCTTT. J is TRBJ1-1 and V is TRBV7-8; the D gene is possibly TRBD1 (6 bases). The CDR3 is 13 amino acids. The ends were cut back, 6 bases at V and 2 bases at J, with 10 bases in the middle. The germline V gene encodes CDR1 SGHVS and CDR2 FQNEAQ.

This clonotype was seen only a few times. The chain carries TRBV12-3 or TRBV12-4 and TRBJ1-2; no reliable D call. CDR3 length equals 12 residues. V was clipped by 6 bases and J by 5 bases, with 10 bases between them. CDR3 region: CASSPWLYGYTF. The CDR3 nucleotides are TGTGCCAGCAGCCCTTGGTTGTATGGCTACACCTTC.

Remarks on this clonotype: A single base separates this from a much larger clone, so it may be a read error. The J gene is TRBJ1-1, the V gene TRBV7-2; no clear D. CDR3 size: 12 residues. Germline V lookup: CDR1 SGHTA, CDR2 FQGNSA. CDR3 sequence: CASSQRYTGAFF. The CDR3, as DNA: TGTGCCAGCAGCCAGCGGTACACTGGAGCTTTCTTT.

The chain recombines TRBV11-3 with TRBJ1-1; the D gene is possibly TRBD1 (5 bases). CDR1 and CDR2 from the germline V gene are SGHNT and YENEEA. The CDR3 sequence is 15 residues long. V lost 3 bases to trimming and J lost 1 base, with 12 bases between them. In DNA form, the CDR3 reads TGTGCCAGCAGCTTGGGGGACTCCAGGAACACTGAAGCTTTCTTT. Protein product: CASSLGDSRNTEAFF.

This chain joins TRBV6-5 and TRBJ2-1, with 8 nucleotides matching TRBD2. Losses at the gene ends were 5 bases for V and 5 bases for J; bases not matched to a gene: 8. The CDR3 covers 15 residues. Germline CDR1 and CDR2: MNHEY and SVGAGI. CDR3: CASSLAGTRDNEQFF. CDR3 nucleotides: TGTGCCAGCAGTCTAGCCGGGACTAGAGACAATGAGCAGTTCTTC.

The sample holds a few counts of this clonotype. The CDR3 reads CASSPGLAGGETQYF. CDR3 sequence (DNA): TGTGCCAGCAGTCCTGGACTAGCGGGAGGGGAGACCCAGTACTTC. The rearrangement joins TRBV28 to TRBJ2-5; 15 bases are a match to TRBD2. The CDR3 spans 15 residues. Trimming at V came to 5 bases and at J to 5 bases, leaving 3 bases not matched to a gene. Germline V CDR1 and CDR2: MDHEN, SYDVKM.

This clonotype was counted between two and nine times. This chain connects TRBV20-1 to TRBJ2-6, with 9 positions matching TRBD2. The germline V gene has CDR1 DFQATT and CDR2 SNEGSKA (reference sequence). This CDR3 spans 18 amino acids. The trim removed 0 bases at V and 4 bases at J, leaving 10 bases unmatched. CDR3 region: CSARDLVSGSIGANVLTF. The CDR3 bases are TGCAGTGCTAGAGATCTTGTTAGCGGGAGCATCGGGGCCAACGTCCTGACTTTC.

This clonotype was counted at least ten times. V is TRBV18 and J is TRBJ2-5, with no clear D. Germline V gene sequence: CDR1 KGHSH, CDR2 LQKENI. V gave up 3 bases and J gave up 1 base, with 6 bases separating them. This CDR3 is 13 amino acids long. The CDR3 DNA reads as TGTGCCAGCTCACCCCTACCCCAAGAGACCCAGTACTTC. This translates into CASSPLPQETQYF.